These T cell receptor beta chains were read from a single sample in a study of CD8 T cells in ankylosing spondylitis. TCRdb analysed the 5' RACE reads with MiXCR anew, one entry per CDR3 protein. The repertoire has hundreds of thousands of distinct CDR3 sequences, approximately 17% of them found once; the top ten carry just over 1%. The material sequenced was blood, either unsorted or a sorted T cell fraction (not recorded which). The receptors stem from a male donor with ankylosing spondylitis. Both conserved end residues are part of each CDR3. A D gene is named only where the DNA matches it firmly. Not every row has a clone size; where given, it reads once, few, many or a size class.

j_gene,v_gene,abundance,d_gene,CDR3aa,CDR3nt
TRBJ1-4,TRBV2,.,.,CASSIGRGNEKLFF,TGTGCCAGCAGTATTGGGAGGGGTAATGAAAAACTGTTTTTT
TRBJ1-2,TRBV19,.,TRBD1,CASSITGGDYGYTF,TGTGCCAGTAGTATAACAGGGGGCGACTATGGCTACACCTTC
TRBJ2-2,TRBV12-3/TRBV12-4,many,TRBD1,CASSIPGQLNTGELFF,TGTGCCAGCAGTATCCCGGGACAGCTTAACACCGGGGAGCTGTTTTTT
TRBJ1-1,TRBV6-1,.,.,CASSEVVGNTEAFF,TGTGCCAGCAGTGAAGTGGTGGGGAACACTGAAGCTTTCTTT
TRBJ1-4,TRBV29-1,many,.,CSVGRRGATNEKLFF,TGCAGCGTTGGGCGGAGAGGGGCAACTAATGAAAAACTGTTTTTT
TRBJ1-1,TRBV2,.,.,CASSEGGRGWSNTEAFF,TGTGCCAGCAGTGAAGGGGGACGAGGGTGGTCGAACACTGAAGCTTTCTTT
TRBJ2-1,TRBV6-5,once,.,CASSYGTRGQGEQFF,TGTGCCAGCAGTTACGGTACTCGGGGCCAGGGTGAGCAGTTCTTC
TRBJ2-1,TRBV5-1,many,TRBD2,CASSLLAGGPGEQFF,TGCGCCAGCAGCTTGTTAGCGGGAGGGCCCGGTGAGCAGTTCTTC
TRBJ1-4,TRBV9,.,TRBD1,CASSLGTGIGKLFF,TGTGCCAGCAGCCTTGGGACAGGGATAGGAAAACTGTTTTTT
TRBJ2-3,TRBV11-2,few,TRBD2,CASSLVGTSGSTDTQYF,TGTGCCAGCAGCTTAGTAGGGACTAGCGGGAGCACAGATACGCAGTATTTT
TRBJ1-1,TRBV12-3/TRBV12-4,.,.,CASSLERPAEAFF,TGTGCCAGCAGTTTAGAACGGCCCGCTGAAGCTTTCTTT
TRBJ1-3,TRBV28,.,.,CASRGAQGGRTGNTIYF,TGTGCCAGCAGGGGGGCCCAGGGAGGAAGGACTGGAAACACCATATATTTT
TRBJ2-2,TRBV27,.,.,CASKGGPYRRGELFF,TGTGCCAGCAAAGGGGGACCGTACCGCAGAGGGGAGCTGTTTTTT
TRBJ2-1,TRBV20-1,.,.,CSASPQWASVFDNEQFF,TGCAGTGCTAGCCCCCAATGGGCTAGCGTTTTCGACAATGAGCAGTTCTTC
TRBJ2-5,TRBV7-2,.,.,CASSLAGVTPSETQYF,TGTGCCAGCAGCTTAGCGGGTGTGACCCCCTCAGAGACCCAGTACTTC
TRBJ2-3,TRBV20-1,few,.,CSARDGGRSTDTQYF,TGCAGTGCTAGAGATGGGGGGAGGTCCACAGATACGCAGTATTTT
TRBJ1-1,TRBV20-1,few,.,CSATLGLLVTEAFF,TGCAGTGCTACCCTGGGGCTATTGGTCACTGAAGCTTTCTTT
TRBJ2-7,TRBV4-3,.,.,CASSQGLGLLDEQYF,TGCGCCAGCAGCCAAGGCCTGGGGCTCCTTGACGAGCAGTACTTC
TRBJ1-5,TRBV6-2/TRBV6-3,.,.,CASSLEQIYPPQHF,TGTGCCAGCAGTCTCGAACAGATATACCCGCCCCAGCATTTT
TRBJ1-3,TRBV4-1,few,.,CASSREGSLSGNTIYF,TGCGCCAGCAGCCGGGAGGGTTCACTCTCTGGAAACACCATATATTTT
TRBJ2-1,TRBV2,few,.,CASSVGREQFF,TGTGCCAGCAGTGTTGGAAGGGAGCAGTTCTTC
TRBJ1-1,TRBV7-9,.,.,CASSFLQERSEAFF,TGTGCCAGCAGCTTCTTACAGGAACGCTCTGAAGCTTTCTTT
TRBJ2-2,TRBV5-5,.,.,CASSLEGRPGELFF,TGTGCCAGCAGCTTGGAGGGAAGGCCCGGGGAGCTGTTTTTT
TRBJ1-2,TRBV6-2/TRBV6-3,.,.,CASSSQEYYGYTF,TGTGCCAGCAGCTCTCAGGAGTACTATGGCTACACCTTC
TRBJ2-1,TRBV14,.,.,CASSQTLYNEQFF,TGTGCCAGCAGCCAGACCCTTTACAATGAGCAGTTCTTC
TRBJ2-1,TRBV6-2/TRBV6-3,few,.,CASSYEGTFFYNEQFF,TGTGCCAGCAGTTACGAAGGGACGTTTTTCTACAATGAGCAGTTCTTC
TRBJ2-2,TRBV29-1,many,.,CSVLTANTGELFF,TGCAGCGTCCTGACAGCGAACACCGGGGAGCTGTTTTTT
TRBJ1-2,TRBV29-1,.,.,CSVRLNYGYTF,TGCAGCGTTCGGTTGAACTATGGCTACACCTTC
TRBJ2-4,TRBV11-1,few,TRBD1,CASSHGQGTTARIQYF,TGTGCCAGCAGCCATGGACAGGGAACCACAGCTCGCATTCAGTACTTC
TRBJ2-1,TRBV6-1,few,TRBD1,CASRSFAGGPNEQFF,TGTGCCAGCCGGTCGTTCGCAGGGGGACCCAATGAGCAGTTCTTC
TRBJ1-2,TRBV7-2,.,.,CASSLAGYLYYGYTF,TGTGCCAGCAGCTTAGCTGGGTATTTGTACTATGGCTACACCTTC